This T cell receptor beta chain originates from a study of PD-1 blockade in classical Hodgkin lymphoma. Study details: Intravenous infusions of nivolumab 3 mg/kg reached patients every 2 weeks.

In regard to this clone: Its specificity is unknown.

V trimming: 3 bases; J trimming: 9 bases; junction bases outside the gene matches: 5. The germline gives CDR1 WNHNN, CDR2 SYGVQD (reference sequence). CDR3 length: 15 residues. Stated time point: cycle 4 day 1 (C4D1), after six to seven weeks of nivolumab. Each patient experienced a relapse that followed autologous stem cell transplantation, and brentuximab vedotin exposure varied. The assay was immunoSEQ multiplex PCR, and TCRdb's table has in-frame clones only and misses some. The sample carries more than 75,000 clones, about 92% recorded once. Findings of the study overall: Baseline TCR diversity was reportedly lower in newly diagnosed patients than in healthy donors. It was reported as lower still in relapsed/refractory patients. Whoever responded completely had baseline diversity much like that seen in newly diagnosed patients. CD4+ TCR diversity rose significantly by C4D1, and CD8+ TCR diversity did not.

The rearrangement uses TRBV10-1 and TRBJ2-1; TRBD2 aligns across 13 bases. The TCR sequence derives from a human donor with classical Hodgkin lymphoma. Here the sequenced sample was peripheral blood mononuclear cells (PBMCs), taken before the fourth cycle of nivolumab. The CDR3, as DNA: TGCGCCAGCAGTGATTTACTAGCGGGAGGGATTGAGCAGTTCTTC. This encodes CASSDLLAGGIEQFF.